The 18 T cell receptor beta chains presented below share a single source sample, sequenced in a study of blood T cell repertoires in COVID-19. TCRdb keeps only in-frame clones here, not all; method: immunoSEQ multiplex PCR. The sample records more than 200,000 clones, approximately 82% being singletons. Material for sequencing was peripheral blood. These TCRs come from a woman aged 70-85 years with active or convalescent COVID-19.

The rearrangement uses TRBV11-3 and TRBJ2-7; 7 bases line up with TRBD2. V lost 3 bases, J lost 4 bases, and 6 bases stayed unmatched. This CDR3 spans 14 amino acids. In germline, CDR1 is SGHNT, CDR2 YENEEA. The DNA for the CDR3 is TGTGCCAGCAGCTTCGGCGGGAGACCATACGAGCAGTACTTC. Protein product: CASSFGGRPYEQYF.

The genes are TRBV12-3 or TRBV12-4 and TRBJ2-3; TRBD2 is a possible D gene (6 bases). This CDR3 has 11 residues. Trimming removed 6 bases at V and 14 bases at J, with 15 bases between. The CDR3 region is CASRGGNPLYF. The CDR3, as DNA: TGTGCCAGCAGGGGGGGTAACCCCCTGTATTTT.

This clone was counted a single time. V gene TRBV7-2 combines with J gene TRBJ2-5, with TRBD1 as a possible D gene (6 bases). V gave up 8 bases and J gave up 3 bases, with 25 bases separating them. Germline CDR1 reads SGHTA; CDR2 reads FQGNSA. This CDR3 has 17 residues. In nucleotides, the CDR3 is TGTGCCAGCGTCCTCTTAGGGGGTGGGTCACCTGAAGAGACCCAGTACTTC. This codes for CASVLLGGGSPEETQYF.

The chain joins TRBV10-3 to TRBJ2-5; TRBD2 is a possible D gene (6 bases). Germline CDR1 and CDR2: ENHRY and SYGVKD. Trimming took off 0 bases at V and 1 base at J, with 9 bases between the two ends. This CDR3 is built from 15 residues. The DNA of the CDR3 is TGTGCCATCAGTGAGTCGGGCGGGACCCAAGAGACCCAGTACTTC. It is translated as CAISESGGTQETQYF.

The chain is built from TRBV10-2 and TRBJ2-7; 7 bases line up with TRBD2. The CDR3 spans 14 residues. Trimming at V came to 7 bases and at J to 5 bases, leaving 11 bases not matched to a gene. Germline CDR1 is WSHSY and CDR2 is SAAADI. CDR3 in DNA: TGCGCCAGCAAAAGGGGCGGGGGAGGGAACGAGCAGTACTTC. Protein sequence: CASKRGGGGNEQYF.

The chain carries TRBV27 and TRBJ2-7, with 11 bases aligning to TRBD2. This CDR3 is built from 17 residues. From germline, CDR1 is MNHEY and CDR2 SMNVEV (reference sequence). V was clipped by 3 bases and J by 0 bases; unmatched bases: 7. CDR3 in DNA: TGTGCCAGCAGTTTCAGACTAGCGGGGTTTAGCTCCTACGAGCAGTACTTC. Translating it yields CASSFRLAGFSSYEQYF.

J is TRBJ1-3 and V is TRBV5-1, with a weak D call TRBD1 (5 bases). Trimming stripped 0 bases from V and 2 bases from J, with 9 bases between. From germline, CDR1 is SGHRS and CDR2 YFSETQ. The CDR3 is made up of 15 amino acids. The CDR3 region is CASSLGAGAGNTIYF. The CDR3 DNA sequence: TGCGCCAGCAGCTTGGGCGCGGGGGCTGGAAACACCATATATTTT.

This clone was found a few times. The rearrangement uses TRBV15 and TRBJ2-6; D is ambiguous. Trimming stripped 1 base from V and 2 bases from J, with 6 bases between. CDR1 is LNHNV and CDR2 is YYDKDF in the germline V gene (reference sequence). The CDR3 has 15 residues. Here the CDR3 DNA reads TGTGCCACCAGCAGAGGGTCAGCTGGGGCCAACGTCCTGACTTTC. It yields the protein CATSRGSAGANVLTF.

V usage is TRBV5-4 and J usage is TRBJ2-5; 9 bases are a match to TRBD1. From germline, CDR1 is SGHNT and CDR2 YYREEE (reference sequence). V was pared by 4 bases and J by 5 bases, with 6 bases of the junction left unmatched. The CDR3 covers 14 residues. CDR3 in amino acids: CASSPTGGGETQYF. The CDR3 DNA reads as TGTGCCAGCAGCCCTACAGGGGGCGGGGAGACCCAGTACTTC. The full variable domain, rest sourced from reference TRBV5-4 and TRBJ2-5, is ETGVTQSPTHLIKTRGQQVTLRCSSQSGHNTVSWYQQALGQGPQFIFQYYREEENGRGNFPPRFSGLQFPNYSSELNVNALELDDSALYLCASSPTGGGETQYFGPGTRLLVL.

This chain links TRBV3-1 (or the pseudogene TRBV3-2) with TRBJ2-2; 10 nucleotides agree with TRBD2. The J segment lost 0 bases and the V segment lost 1 base, leaving 2 bases of the junction unmatched. Germline V gives CDR1 LGHDT, CDR2 YNNKEL (reference sequence). This CDR3 comprises 17 residues. In DNA, the CDR3 is TGTGCCAGCAGCCAAGCCGGGACTAGCGCGAACACCGGGGAGCTGTTTTTT. It codes for CASSQAGTSANTGELFF.

V and J are TRBV19 and TRBJ2-3; TRBD2 agrees at 13 bases. The J segment lost 3 bases and the V segment lost 5 bases, leaving 5 bases of the junction unmatched. This CDR3 has 16 amino acids. The germline gives CDR1 LNHDA, CDR2 SQIVND (reference sequence). CDR3 nucleotides: TGTGCCAGTAGTCGGACTAGCGGGAGTCCTACAGATACGCAGTATTTT. Residues: CASSRTSGSPTDTQYF. Full variable domain (outside the CDR3, taken from reference TRBV19 and TRBJ2-3): DGGITQSPKYLFRKEGQNVTLSCEQNLNHDAMYWYRQDPGQGLRLIYYSQIVNDFQKGDIAEGYSVSREKKESFPLTVTSAQKNPTAFYLCASSRTSGSPTDTQYFGPGTRLTVL.

The genes are TRBV2 and TRBJ2-3; 10 bases are shared with TRBD2. The CDR3 length is 19 residues. CDR1 and CDR2 (germline): SNHLY, FYNNEI. The trim removed 2 bases at V and 3 bases at J, leaving 14 bases unmatched. CDR3 amino acids: CASSERWASGSKQTDTQYF. CDR3 sequence (DNA): TGTGCCAGCAGTGAACGATGGGCTAGCGGGAGCAAACAGACAGATACGCAGTATTTT.

This clone occurred once. V and J are TRBV28 and TRBJ2-7; D may be TRBD2 (6 bases). V lost 2 bases and J 4 bases, leaving 12 bases between the germline ends. The CDR3 runs to 14 residues. Germline lookup yields CDR1 MDHEN and CDR2 SYDVKM. CDR3 bases: TGTGCCAGCAGTTTAAGTGGACTATTGTACGAGCAGTACTTC. It specifies CASSLSGLLYEQYF.

This clone turned up a few times. This rearrangement joins TRBV5-1 to TRBJ1-4; 9 nucleotides line up with TRBD1. The V gene end was trimmed by 6 bases and the J gene end by 6 bases; junction bases not matched to a gene: 3. The germline V gene encodes CDR1 SGHRS and CDR2 YFSETQ. CDR3 length: 13 residues. The CDR3 sequence: CASNRDRDEKLFF. In DNA form, the CDR3 reads TGCGCCAGCAATAGGGACAGGGATGAAAAACTGTTTTTT.

The chain employs TRBV6-5 and TRBJ1-1; TRBD1 is a possible D gene (5 bases). V lost 8 bases to trimming and J lost 1 base, with 11 bases between them. From germline, CDR1 is MNHEY and CDR2 SVGAGI. The CDR3 has 13 amino acids. Here the CDR3 DNA reads TGTGCCAGCGAGTCAGGGCAGAACACTGAAGCTTTCTTT. Its protein product is CASESGQNTEAFF.

This rearrangement joins TRBV5-1 to TRBJ1-5; D is ambiguous. The CDR3 is 17 amino acids. CDR1 and CDR2 (germline): SGHRS, YFSETQ. V lost 0 bases and J 0 bases, leaving 13 bases between the germline ends. CDR3 sequence reads: CASSLAGSTDSNQPQHF. The CDR3 coding sequence is TGCGCCAGCAGCTTGGCCGGGAGTACCGATAGCAATCAGCCCCAGCATTTT.

The CDR3: CASSKGTSGQETQYF. Written as DNA, the CDR3 is TGCGCCAGCAGCAAAGGGACTAGCGGACAAGAGACCCAGTACTTC. This chain joins TRBV5-1 and TRBJ2-5; 11 positions agree with TRBD2. CDR3 length equals 15 residues. Germline V gives CDR1 SGHRS, CDR2 YFSETQ. V was pared by 4 bases and J by 2 bases, with 4 bases of the junction left unmatched.

The J gene is TRBJ2-3, the V gene TRBV9; D perhaps matches TRBD2 (5 bases). Germline V gene lookup returns CDR1 SGDLS and CDR2 YYNGEE. The CDR3 contains 14 residues. V lost 2 bases and J 0 bases, leaving 7 bases between the germline ends. The CDR3: CASSVTGSTDTQYF. The CDR3 nucleotides read TGTGCCAGCAGCGTTACGGGAAGCACAGATACGCAGTATTTT.